This TCR beta chain is drawn from a study of blood T cell repertoires in COVID-19. Sequencing was performed with immunoSEQ multiplex PCR; in TCRdb, only in-frame clones are kept and a portion is missing. The table includes some 150,000 clones, 87% detected once. The ends lost 5 bases at V and 4 bases at J; junction bases unmatched: 5. Germline values: CDR1 SGHTA, CDR2 FQGNSA. The CDR3 contains 16 residues. The rearrangement uses TRBV7-2 and TRBJ2-1; 13 bases are a match to TRBD2. Sequenced sample: peripheral blood. This TCR derives from a woman aged 50 to 60 with acute or convalescent COVID-19. The CDR3 DNA sequence: TGTGCCAGCAGCCCCTGGGGACTAGCGGGGTACAATGAGCAGTTCTTC. Translated, it gives CASSPWGLAGYNEQFF.